This entry describes one T cell receptor beta chain. In the original processing: It was from reference gene primer amplification that nucleated cell counts were estimated. The method was immunoSEQ multiplex PCR; TCRdb's version includes in-frame clones alone and lacks a portion of them. The V and J calls and clone size are taken from that table; D and trimming were inferred from the DNA. The data hold more than 250,000 clones, with 89% observed a single time. CDR3 length: 14 amino acids. V was clipped by 0 bases and J by 8 bases, with 9 bases between them. Germline V gene data show CDR1 as SGDLS and CDR2 as YYNGEE. This entry belongs to a study of blood T cell repertoires in COVID-19. Across the study: Samples representing acute and convalescent COVID-19 were sourced from the United States, Italy and Spain. Sample material is recorded as cDNA or gDNA derived from T cells, B-cell-depleted T cells, or PBMCs.

The sequenced sample was peripheral blood. V is TRBV9 and J is TRBJ1-6, with TRBD1 as a possible D gene (6 bases). This TCR came from a man between 18 and 35 years old who had recovered from COVID-19. The CDR3 sequence is CASSVEGGYSPLHF. CDR3 sequence (DNA): TGTGCCAGCAGCGTAGAAGGGGGTTATTCACCCCTCCACTTT.